Following are 21 T cell receptor beta chains from one sample sequenced in a study of regulatory T cells in long-lasting Graves disease. Building the TCR beta libraries relied on iRepertoire HTBI primers, and CDR3 regions underwent Arm-PCR. MiXCR was run by TCRdb on the multiplex PCR reads, yielding one entry per CDR3 protein. The sample yields over 300,000 distinct CDR3 sequences, around a fifth seen once. Time point indicated: persistent/refractory GD, antithyroid drugs over 5 years with positive TRAb. The TCR library was prepared using RNA isolated from PBMCs. The source material was peripheral blood mononuclear cells (PBMCs), sampled when the disease was refractory, from a patient treated with antithyroid drugs. The receptors originated from a female donor with Graves disease.

This clonotype was recorded at least ten times. The chain links TRBV28 to TRBJ2-5, with 11 bases identical to TRBD1. The germline V gene has CDR1 MDHEN and CDR2 SYDVKM. V lost 6 bases, J lost 0 bases, and 6 bases stayed unmatched. CDR3 length: 16 amino acids. Here the CDR3 DNA reads TGTGCCAGCAGCCCCGGGACAGGGGGGTACCAAGAGACCCAGTACTTC. Translating it yields CASSPGTGGYQETQYF.

This clonotype was counted at least ten times. The CDR3 here is CASSLEAAGDRYTF. The CDR3 coding sequence is TGCGCCAGCAGCTTGGAGGCGGCAGGAGATCGCTACACCTTC. This rearrangement joins TRBV5-1 to TRBJ1-2; D is unresolved. The length of the CDR3 is 14 residues. Trimming pared 0 bases from V and 9 bases from J, leaving 15 bases between. Germline V gene data show CDR1 as SGHRS and CDR2 as YFSETQ.

V and J are TRBV9 and TRBJ2-7, with a weak D call TRBD1 (6 bases). The length of the CDR3 is 16 residues. Looked up from germline, CDR1 is SGDLS and CDR2 is YYNGEE. Trimming pared 0 bases from V and 4 bases from J, leaving 17 bases between. The CDR3 bases are TGTGCCAGCAGCGTAGGCCCCGGCGGCCAGGGGTACGAGCAGTACTTC. This sequence encodes CASSVGPGGQGYEQYF.

The V and J genes are TRBV29-1 and TRBJ2-7; D is unclear. The V end was cut by 1 base, the J end by 1 base, with 14 bases between. There are 15 residues in the CDR3. CDR1 is SQVTM, CDR2 ANQGSEA, per germline. The CDR3 DNA reads as TGCAGCGTTGAAGTTTTGGGCAGCCGTTCCTACGAGCAGTACTTC. Residues: CSVEVLGSRSYEQYF.

This clonotype showed up many times. This chain connects TRBV19 to TRBJ1-2; the match to TRBD1 covers 9 bases. J was trimmed by 4 bases and V by 3 bases; bases with no gene match: 9. From germline, CDR1 is LNHDA and CDR2 SQIVND (reference sequence). The CDR3 runs 16 residues. CDR3 DNA sequence: TGTGCCAGTAGTATTCTAGGCGGGACAGGGACCTATGGCTACACCTTC. It encodes CASSILGGTGTYGYTF. Together with reference TRBV19 and TRBJ1-2, the CDR3 gives the full variable domain: DGGITQSPKYLFRKEGQNVTLSCEQNLNHDAMYWYRQDPGQGLRLIYYSQIVNDFQKGDIAEGYSVSREKKESFPLTVTSAQKNPTAFYLCASSILGGTGTYGYTFGSGTRLTVV.

The chain recombines TRBV19 with TRBJ1-6; 7 bases align to TRBD1. With V trimmed by 6 bases and J by 10 bases, 9 bases remained unmatched. CDR3 length: 14 amino acids. CDR1 is LNHDA and CDR2 is SQIVND in the germline V gene (reference sequence). CDR3 protein: CASRRSPGGSPLHF. The CDR3 nucleotides are TGTGCCAGTAGGCGGTCTCCAGGGGGGTCACCCCTCCACTTT.

This clonotype was counted only a few times. The CDR3 region is CASSAGLKNIQYF. In nucleotides, the CDR3 is TGTGCCAGCAGCGCCGGGTTAAAAAACATTCAGTACTTC. The J gene is TRBJ2-4, the V gene TRBV6-1; D uncertain. This CDR3 contains 13 residues. Per germline, CDR1 MNHNS and CDR2 SASEGT. V lost 6 bases and J 4 bases, leaving 10 bases between the germline ends.

As for this clonotype: A much larger clone differs from this one at a single base, so this may be a read error. The chain employs TRBV6-2 or TRBV6-3 and TRBJ2-7, with D unresolved. With 1 base removed from V and 4 bases from J, the gap between germline ends came to 14 bases. Germline CDR1 reads MNHEY; CDR2 reads SVGEGT. This CDR3 has 15 amino acids. The CDR3 DNA follows: TGTGCCAGCAGTTACTTCATCGGTGACAATTACGAGCAGTACTTC. Translation: CASSYFIGDNYEQYF.

V gene TRBV6-2 or TRBV6-3 combines with J gene TRBJ2-5; 8 nucleotides align to TRBD2. The CDR3 length is 15 residues. The germline V gene encodes CDR1 MNHEY and CDR2 SVGEGT. Trimming cost V 2 bases and J 2 bases; bases outside gene matches: 4. The CDR3 protein is CASSYSGGRQETQYF. CDR3 in DNA: TGTGCCAGCAGTTACAGCGGGGGCCGGCAAGAGACCCAGTACTTC.

Ten or more counts support this clonotype. The J gene is TRBJ1-5, the V gene TRBV12-3 or TRBV12-4; no clear D. Deletions cut 2 bases from V and 4 bases from J, with 9 bases between. This CDR3 contains 14 residues. The CDR3 loop reads CASSLSLGNQPQHF. The CDR3 nucleotides are TGTGCCAGCAGTTTAAGTTTGGGGAATCAGCCCCAGCATTTT.

In this sample, this clonotype turned up many times. The chain combines TRBV6-1 with TRBJ1-5, with D unclear. The V gene's germline CDR1 is MNHNS and CDR2 SASEGT. Trimming left V 3 bases short and J 0 bases short, with 12 bases between. This CDR3 spans 16 amino acids. The CDR3 DNA is TGTGCCAGCAGTGAGCTGACTGCATATAGCAATCAGCCCCAGCATTTT. It yields the protein CASSELTAYSNQPQHF.

This clonotype was detected many times. The chain joins TRBV4-2 to TRBJ2-5, with TRBD2 identical over 13 bases. The CDR3 length is 17 residues. The junction had 6 bases not matched to a gene; V was cut back by 0 bases and J by 5 bases. Germline V gene data show CDR1 as LGHNA and CDR2 as YNFKEQ. In DNA, the CDR3 is TGTGCCAGCAGCCAAGATACTAGCGGGAGGGCCGGGGAGACCCAGTACTTC. Amino acids: CASSQDTSGRAGETQYF.

J is TRBJ1-3 and V is TRBV11-2; D is uncertain. CDR3 length: 15 amino acids. Germline V gene data show CDR1 as SGHAT and CDR2 as FQNNGV. Trimming stripped 1 base from V and 5 bases from J, with 12 bases between. The CDR3 sequence is CASSLGSTERNTIYF. DNA of the CDR3: TGTGCCAGCAGCTTAGGATCCACCGAAAGAAACACCATATATTTT.

Regarding this clonotype: This likely reflects a read error, since a far larger clone is one base away. The conserved phenylalanine or tryptophan normally closing the CDR3 is absent here, so this likely arose from a read error. The V call is TRBV27, the J call TRBJ1-1; 10 nucleotides line up with TRBD1. Germline V lookup: CDR1 MNHEY, CDR2 SMNVEV (reference sequence). There are 12 residues in the CDR3. With V trimmed by 6 bases and J by 7 bases, 2 bases remained unmatched. DNA of the CDR3: TGTGCCAGCAGGGGACAGGGGATTGAAGCTTTCCTT. Protein sequence: CASRGQGIEAFL.

This clonotype was seen only a few times. The rearrangement uses TRBV2 and TRBJ2-1; 7 nucleotides align to TRBD2. The CDR3 covers 14 residues. From germline, CDR1 is SNHLY and CDR2 FYNNEI. V shed 6 bases, J shed 3 bases, and the junction held 5 bases outside the gene matches. The CDR3, as DNA: TGTGCCAGCAGGGAGCGGGGTCTCTACAATGAGCAGTTCTTC. Amino acids: CASRERGLYNEQFF.

This clonotype has a count of ten or more. J is TRBJ1-2 and V is TRBV27, with TRBD1 matching 10 bases. V was clipped by 6 bases and J by 4 bases; unmatched bases: 8. The CDR3 has 15 residues. Looked up from germline, CDR1 is MNHEY and CDR2 is SMNVEV (reference sequence). The CDR3 region has the DNA TGTGCCAGCAGACTGACAGGGGGCCCATCCTATGGCTACACCTTC. Translated, it gives CASRLTGGPSYGYTF.

The gene calls are TRBV28 and TRBJ2-2, with D unclear. Looked up from germline, CDR1 is MDHEN and CDR2 is SYDVKM. The CDR3 totals 14 residues. V lost 5 bases and J 1 base, leaving 8 bases between the germline ends. CDR3 amino acids: CASSRRRNTGELFF. The CDR3 nucleotides read TGTGCCAGCAGTCGACGGAGGAACACCGGGGAGCTGTTTTTT.

The chain employs TRBV30 and TRBJ2-7; 9 bases match TRBD1. The CDR3 has 15 amino acids. V trimming: 4 bases; J trimming: 3 bases; junction bases outside the gene matches: 10. Germline assignment: CDR1 GTSNPN and CDR2 SVGIG (reference sequence). The CDR3 sequence: CAWNRPGQGNYEQYF. CDR3 coding DNA: TGTGCCTGGAACCGGCCGGGACAGGGAAACTACGAGCAGTACTTC. Full variable domain (missing parts from reference TRBV30 and TRBJ2-7): SQTIHQWPATLVQPVGSPLSLECTVEGTSNPNLYWYRQAAGRGLQLLFYSVGIGQISSEVPQNLSASRPQDRQFILSSKKLLLSDSGFYLCAWNRPGQGNYEQYFGPGTRLTVT.

This clonotype was seen ten or more times. This chain uses TRBV11-2 with TRBJ2-5; 9 bases are shared with TRBD1. This CDR3 has 16 amino acids. V was pared by 4 bases and J by 4 bases, with 10 bases of the junction left unmatched. CDR1 is SGHAT and CDR2 is FQNNGV in the germline V gene. CDR3 bases: TGTGCCAGCAGCTCGTCACAGGGGGCGCTAGGAGAGACCCAGTACTTC. Encoded protein: CASSSSQGALGETQYF.

In this sample, this clonotype turned up a few times. V is TRBV6-5 and J is TRBJ2-7, with 7 positions matching TRBD1. This CDR3 is 14 amino acids long. Germline loops: CDR1 MNHEY, CDR2 SVGAGI. With V trimmed by 2 bases and J by 3 bases, 4 bases remained unmatched. CDR3 in DNA: TGTGCCAGCAGTTACGGGACAGAATACTACGAGCAGTACTTC. This translates into CASSYGTEYYEQYF.

A remark on this clonotype: It may be a read error: a sequence one base away is much more abundant. The chain recombines TRBV2 with TRBJ2-7, with TRBD2 matching over 12 bases. Germline V gives CDR1 SNHLY, CDR2 FYNNEI. The CDR3 totals 16 residues. The chain's CDR3 is CASSQDLAGGRHEQNF. In DNA, the CDR3 is TGTGCCAGCAGCCAAGATCTAGCGGGGGGGCGCCACGAGCAGAACTTC. The whole variable domain, remainder taken from reference TRBV2 and TRBJ2-7, is EPEVTQTPSHQVTQMGQEVILRCVPISNHLYFYWYRQILGQKVEFLVSFYNNEISEKSEIFDDQFSVERPDGSNFTLKIRSTKLEDSAMYFCASSQDLAGGRHEQNFGPGTRLTVT.